These 18 T cell receptor beta chains came from one sample sequenced in a study of blood T cell repertoires in COVID-19. TCRdb keeps only in-frame clones here, not all; method: immunoSEQ multiplex PCR. The table has about 440,000 clones, 85% to 90% seen once. Sequences were obtained from peripheral blood. These TCRs come from a woman aged 25 to 39 with acute or convalescent COVID-19.

This chain's CDR3 is CAWSRGQIRDSPLHF. Here the CDR3 DNA reads TGTGCCTGGAGTAGAGGACAGATCCGAGATTCACCCCTCCACTTT. The V call is TRBV30, the J call TRBJ1-6; maybe TRBD1 (6 bases). The CDR3 length is 15 residues. CDR1 and CDR2 (germline): GTSNPN, SVGIG (reference sequence). V lost 2 bases and J lost 8, with 16 bases in between. The full variable domain, in which reference TRBV30 and TRBJ1-6 provide the parts outside the CDR3, is SQTIHQWPATLVQPVGSPLSLECTVEGTSNPNLYWYRQAAGRGLQLLFYSVGIGQISSEVPQNLSASRPQDRQFILSSKKLLLSDSGFYLCAWSRGQIRDSPLHFGNGTRLTVT.

Here the CDR3 reads CASSSALTSGEQYF. The DNA of the CDR3 is TGTGCCAGCAGTTCCGCCTTGACGTCCGGGGAGCAGTACTTC. The chain links TRBV6-6 to TRBJ2-7; D not resolved. The V and J ends lost 4 bases and 7 bases respectively, with 17 bases between them. This CDR3 region has 14 residues. CDR1 and CDR2 (germline): MNHNY, SVGAGI (reference sequence).

The V and J genes are TRBV6-6 and TRBJ1-2; no clear D. The length of the CDR3 is 13 residues. The V end lost 0 bases, the J end lost 3 bases, and 5 bases lay between the germline ends. Germline CDR1 is MNHNY and CDR2 is SVGAGI (reference sequence). CDR3 region: CASSYSPDYGYTF. In DNA form, the CDR3 reads TGTGCCAGCAGTTACTCGCCGGACTATGGCTACACCTTC.

This clone was counted a single time. Within the sample, other DNA sequences also encode this same CDR3. The V gene is TRBV30, the J gene TRBJ1-1, with D tentatively TRBD1 (5 bases). Germline lookup yields CDR1 GTSNPN and CDR2 SVGIG (reference sequence). Between the trimmed V and J ends, which lost 5 bases and 5 bases, there was a span of 9 bases. CDR3 size: 11 residues. CDR3 bases: TGTGCCTGGGGGGGGAGGACTGAAGCTTTCTTT. Translating it yields CAWGGRTEAFF.

The count of this clone is one. The chain joins TRBV29-1 to TRBJ2-4, with 10 bases matching TRBD1. The CDR3 length is 13 residues. The junction had 6 bases not matched to a gene; V was cut back by 7 bases and J by 6 bases. The V gene's germline CDR1 is SQVTM and CDR2 ANQGSEA. The DNA for the CDR3 is TGCAGCGCCTGGGACAGGGGAGGAAACATTCAGTACTTC. Translated, it gives CSAWDRGGNIQYF.

Concerning this clone itself: The sample has other DNA sequences that encode this CDR3 too. The genes are TRBV11-2 and TRBJ2-5, with D maybe TRBD1 (6 bases). This CDR3 has 13 residues. Trimming shortened V by 5 bases and J by 3 bases, and 10 bases separated the two germline ends. Germline V gene sequence: CDR1 SGHAT, CDR2 FQNNGV. The CDR3 DNA is TGTGCCAGCAGCCGCGACAGGAAAGAGACCCAGTACTTC. This translates into CASSRDRKETQYF.

The CDR3 spells CSVAYGVNTYEQYF. The CDR3 DNA sequence: TGCAGCGTTGCTTACGGGGTTAACACCTACGAGCAGTACTTC. The rearrangement joins TRBV29-1 to TRBJ2-7; D perhaps matches TRBD2 (5 bases). Deletions cut 4 bases from V and 2 bases from J, with 15 bases between. The germline V gene encodes CDR1 SQVTM and CDR2 ANQGSEA. The CDR3 is 14 residues long.

The V gene is TRBV10-3, the J gene TRBJ1-3; D is possibly TRBD1 (6 bases). The ends were cut back, 9 bases at V and 0 bases at J, with 15 bases in the middle. The CDR3 consists of 15 residues. Germline V lookup: CDR1 ENHRY, CDR2 SYGVKD. CDR3 amino acids: CAITADRLSGNTIYF. CDR3 coding DNA: TGTGCCATTACAGCCGACAGGCTCTCTGGAAACACCATATATTTT.

The J gene is TRBJ2-2, the V gene TRBV20-1; 10 bases match TRBD1. The ends lost 5 bases at V and 13 bases at J; junction bases unmatched: 4. This CDR3 has 11 residues. CDR1 is DFQATT and CDR2 is SNEGSKA in the germline V gene (reference sequence). The CDR3: CSAQTGGALFF. The CDR3 bases are TGCAGTGCTCAGACAGGGGGCGCGCTGTTTTTT.

The V call is TRBV9, the J call TRBJ1-6; D is undetermined. Trimming left V 3 bases short and J 11 bases short, with 12 bases between. Germline V gene sequence: CDR1 SGDLS, CDR2 YYNGEE. The CDR3 spans 13 residues. The CDR3 bases are TGTGCCAGCAGCGCCGAGGGAATTCCACCCCTCCACTTT. It yields the protein CASSAEGIPPLHF.

V is TRBV6-6 and J is TRBJ2-2, with 9 bases that match TRBD2. The germline gives CDR1 MNHNY, CDR2 SVGAGI (reference sequence). This CDR3 is built from 15 residues. V was clipped by 0 bases and J by 6 bases; unmatched bases: 2. CDR3 region: CASSYSAGGPGELFF. CDR3 sequence (DNA): TGTGCCAGCAGTTACTCGGCGGGGGGGCCCGGGGAGCTGTTTTTT.

The CDR3 is CASSPQQGAPSGKLFF. CDR3 sequence (DNA): TGCGCCAGCAGCCCTCAACAGGGGGCGCCTTCTGGAAAACTGTTTTTT. The V and J genes are TRBV4-1 and TRBJ1-4, with 9 bases aligning to TRBD1. Per germline, CDR1 MGHRA and CDR2 YSYEKL. The CDR3 runs 16 residues. Losses at the gene ends were 4 bases for V and 10 bases for J; bases not matched to a gene: 13.

This clone has just one count. Here the CDR3 reads CASSLWSGGGQGKTGQETQYF. CDR3 nucleotide sequence: TGTGCCAGCAGTTTATGGTCTGGGGGGGGACAGGGGAAGACGGGCCAAGAGACCCAGTACTTC. The rearrangement joins TRBV28 to TRBJ2-5; 10 nucleotides agree with TRBD1. This CDR3 has 21 amino acids. Germline lookup yields CDR1 MDHEN and CDR2 SYDVKM. Trimming cost V 0 bases and J 1 base; bases outside gene matches: 17.

The genes are TRBV9 and TRBJ2-7, with D possibly TRBD1 on 5 matching bases. Trimming removed 3 bases at V and 1 base at J, with 8 bases between. Germline assignment: CDR1 SGDLS and CDR2 YYNGEE. The length of the CDR3 is 13 residues. The CDR3 coding sequence is TGTGCCAGCAGCGGGACACCTTCCTACGAGCAGTACTTC. It encodes CASSGTPSYEQYF.

The V and J genes are TRBV5-1 and TRBJ2-7, with 9 bases that match TRBD1. The CDR3 has 16 residues. Germline V gene data show CDR1 as SGHRS and CDR2 as YFSETQ. After removal of 5 bases from V and 0 bases from J, the junction contained 9 bases not matched to a gene. The CDR3 nucleotides are TGCGCCAGCAGAGACGGACAGGGGCCGAGCTCCTACGAGCAGTACTTC. Residues: CASRDGQGPSSYEQYF.

The chain carries TRBV28 and TRBJ2-7; 9 bases are shared with TRBD1. V lost 4 bases to trimming and J lost 3 bases; unmatched junction nucleotides: 4. This CDR3 spans 14 amino acids. Germline assignment: CDR1 MDHEN and CDR2 SYDVKM. The CDR3 region is CASSYRDRDYEQYF. CDR3 DNA sequence: TGTGCCAGCAGTTATCGGGACAGGGACTACGAGCAGTACTTC.

V usage is TRBV23-1 and J usage is TRBJ1-5; 7 nucleotides align to TRBD1. TRBV23-1 carries the ORF label, with uncertain function. The CDR3 is made up of 14 amino acids. The V gene end was trimmed by 7 bases and the J gene end by 5 bases; junction bases not matched to a gene: 8. CDR3: CASTPGQRHQPQHF. In DNA, the CDR3 is TGCGCCAGCACCCCGGGACAGCGCCATCAGCCCCAGCATTTT.

The V call is TRBV2, the J call TRBJ1-6; possible D gene TRBD1, 5 bases. V was clipped by 7 bases and J by 2 bases, with 15 bases between them. The CDR3 is 16 residues long. Germline CDR1 is SNHLY and CDR2 is FYNNEI. The chain's CDR3 is CASTFVGGTYNSPLHF. CDR3 nucleotide sequence: TGTGCCAGCACGTTTGTTGGGGGGACCTATAATTCACCCCTCCACTTT.